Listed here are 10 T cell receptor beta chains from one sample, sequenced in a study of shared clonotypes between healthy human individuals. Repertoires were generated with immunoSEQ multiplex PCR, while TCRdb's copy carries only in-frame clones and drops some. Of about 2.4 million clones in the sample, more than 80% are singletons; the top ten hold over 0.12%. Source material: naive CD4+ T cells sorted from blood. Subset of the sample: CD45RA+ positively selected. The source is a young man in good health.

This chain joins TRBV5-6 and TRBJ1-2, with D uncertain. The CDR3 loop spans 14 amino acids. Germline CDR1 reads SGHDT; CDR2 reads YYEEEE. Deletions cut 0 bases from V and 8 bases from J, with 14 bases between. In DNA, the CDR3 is TGTGCCAGCAGCTTGGATGGGCCCCTGGTCGGCTACACCTTC. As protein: CASSLDGPLVGYTF.

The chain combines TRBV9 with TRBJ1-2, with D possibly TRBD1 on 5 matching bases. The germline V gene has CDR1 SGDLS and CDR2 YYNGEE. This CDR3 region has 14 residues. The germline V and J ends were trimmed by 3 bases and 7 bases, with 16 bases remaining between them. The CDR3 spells CASSESIGGSGYTF. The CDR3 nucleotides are TGTGCCAGCAGCGAATCCATCGGGGGTAGTGGCTACACCTTC.

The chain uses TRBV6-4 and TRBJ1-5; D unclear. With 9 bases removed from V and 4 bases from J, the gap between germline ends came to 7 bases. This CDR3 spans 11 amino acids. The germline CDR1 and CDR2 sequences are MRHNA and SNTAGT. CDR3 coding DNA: TGTGCCAGAGGGTGTAATCAGCCCCAGCATTTT. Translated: CARGCNQPQHF.

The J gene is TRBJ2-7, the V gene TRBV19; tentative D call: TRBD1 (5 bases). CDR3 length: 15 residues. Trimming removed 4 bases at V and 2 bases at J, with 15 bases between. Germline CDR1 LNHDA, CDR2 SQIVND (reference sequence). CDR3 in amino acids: CASSKQVGSTYEQYF. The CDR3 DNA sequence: TGTGCCAGTAGTAAACAGGTTGGAAGCACCTACGAGCAGTACTTC.

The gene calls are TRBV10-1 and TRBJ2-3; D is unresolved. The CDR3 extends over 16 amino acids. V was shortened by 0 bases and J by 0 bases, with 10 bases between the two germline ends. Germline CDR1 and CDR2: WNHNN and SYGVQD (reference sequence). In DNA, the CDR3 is TGCGCCAGCAGTGAGTCTACCCTCGGCAGCACAGATACGCAGTATTTT. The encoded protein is CASSESTLGSTDTQYF.

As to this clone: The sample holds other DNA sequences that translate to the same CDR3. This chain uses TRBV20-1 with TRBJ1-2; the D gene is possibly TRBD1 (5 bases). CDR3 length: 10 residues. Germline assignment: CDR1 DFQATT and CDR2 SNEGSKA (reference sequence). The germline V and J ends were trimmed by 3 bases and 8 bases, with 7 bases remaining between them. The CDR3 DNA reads TGCAGTGCTAGCAGGGACGGCTACACCTTC. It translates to CSASRDGYTF.

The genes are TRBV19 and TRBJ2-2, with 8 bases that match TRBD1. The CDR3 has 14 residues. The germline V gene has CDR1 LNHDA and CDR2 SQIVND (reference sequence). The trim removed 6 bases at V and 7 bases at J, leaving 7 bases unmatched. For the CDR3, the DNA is TGTGCCAGTAGCCAGGGGGACAGGATCGGGGAGCTGTTTTTT. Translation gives CASSQGDRIGELFF.

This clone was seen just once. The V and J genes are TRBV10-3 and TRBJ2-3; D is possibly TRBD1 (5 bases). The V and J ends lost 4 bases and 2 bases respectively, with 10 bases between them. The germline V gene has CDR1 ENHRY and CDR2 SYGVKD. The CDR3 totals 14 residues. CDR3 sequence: CAISGIQDTDTQYF. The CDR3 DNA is TGTGCCATCAGTGGGATACAGGACACAGATACGCAGTATTTT.

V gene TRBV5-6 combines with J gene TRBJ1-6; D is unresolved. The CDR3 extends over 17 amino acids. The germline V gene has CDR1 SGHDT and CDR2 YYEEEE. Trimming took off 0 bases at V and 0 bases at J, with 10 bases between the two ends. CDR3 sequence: CASSLASMGSYNSPLHF. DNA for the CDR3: TGTGCCAGCAGCTTGGCGTCAATGGGCTCCTATAATTCACCCCTCCACTTT.

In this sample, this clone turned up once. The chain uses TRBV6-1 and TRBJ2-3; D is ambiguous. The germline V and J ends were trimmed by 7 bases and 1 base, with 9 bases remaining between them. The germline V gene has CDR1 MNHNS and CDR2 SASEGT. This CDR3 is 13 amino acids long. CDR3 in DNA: TGTGCCAGCAAGGGTAGGGGCACAGATACGCAGTATTTT. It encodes CASKGRGTDTQYF.